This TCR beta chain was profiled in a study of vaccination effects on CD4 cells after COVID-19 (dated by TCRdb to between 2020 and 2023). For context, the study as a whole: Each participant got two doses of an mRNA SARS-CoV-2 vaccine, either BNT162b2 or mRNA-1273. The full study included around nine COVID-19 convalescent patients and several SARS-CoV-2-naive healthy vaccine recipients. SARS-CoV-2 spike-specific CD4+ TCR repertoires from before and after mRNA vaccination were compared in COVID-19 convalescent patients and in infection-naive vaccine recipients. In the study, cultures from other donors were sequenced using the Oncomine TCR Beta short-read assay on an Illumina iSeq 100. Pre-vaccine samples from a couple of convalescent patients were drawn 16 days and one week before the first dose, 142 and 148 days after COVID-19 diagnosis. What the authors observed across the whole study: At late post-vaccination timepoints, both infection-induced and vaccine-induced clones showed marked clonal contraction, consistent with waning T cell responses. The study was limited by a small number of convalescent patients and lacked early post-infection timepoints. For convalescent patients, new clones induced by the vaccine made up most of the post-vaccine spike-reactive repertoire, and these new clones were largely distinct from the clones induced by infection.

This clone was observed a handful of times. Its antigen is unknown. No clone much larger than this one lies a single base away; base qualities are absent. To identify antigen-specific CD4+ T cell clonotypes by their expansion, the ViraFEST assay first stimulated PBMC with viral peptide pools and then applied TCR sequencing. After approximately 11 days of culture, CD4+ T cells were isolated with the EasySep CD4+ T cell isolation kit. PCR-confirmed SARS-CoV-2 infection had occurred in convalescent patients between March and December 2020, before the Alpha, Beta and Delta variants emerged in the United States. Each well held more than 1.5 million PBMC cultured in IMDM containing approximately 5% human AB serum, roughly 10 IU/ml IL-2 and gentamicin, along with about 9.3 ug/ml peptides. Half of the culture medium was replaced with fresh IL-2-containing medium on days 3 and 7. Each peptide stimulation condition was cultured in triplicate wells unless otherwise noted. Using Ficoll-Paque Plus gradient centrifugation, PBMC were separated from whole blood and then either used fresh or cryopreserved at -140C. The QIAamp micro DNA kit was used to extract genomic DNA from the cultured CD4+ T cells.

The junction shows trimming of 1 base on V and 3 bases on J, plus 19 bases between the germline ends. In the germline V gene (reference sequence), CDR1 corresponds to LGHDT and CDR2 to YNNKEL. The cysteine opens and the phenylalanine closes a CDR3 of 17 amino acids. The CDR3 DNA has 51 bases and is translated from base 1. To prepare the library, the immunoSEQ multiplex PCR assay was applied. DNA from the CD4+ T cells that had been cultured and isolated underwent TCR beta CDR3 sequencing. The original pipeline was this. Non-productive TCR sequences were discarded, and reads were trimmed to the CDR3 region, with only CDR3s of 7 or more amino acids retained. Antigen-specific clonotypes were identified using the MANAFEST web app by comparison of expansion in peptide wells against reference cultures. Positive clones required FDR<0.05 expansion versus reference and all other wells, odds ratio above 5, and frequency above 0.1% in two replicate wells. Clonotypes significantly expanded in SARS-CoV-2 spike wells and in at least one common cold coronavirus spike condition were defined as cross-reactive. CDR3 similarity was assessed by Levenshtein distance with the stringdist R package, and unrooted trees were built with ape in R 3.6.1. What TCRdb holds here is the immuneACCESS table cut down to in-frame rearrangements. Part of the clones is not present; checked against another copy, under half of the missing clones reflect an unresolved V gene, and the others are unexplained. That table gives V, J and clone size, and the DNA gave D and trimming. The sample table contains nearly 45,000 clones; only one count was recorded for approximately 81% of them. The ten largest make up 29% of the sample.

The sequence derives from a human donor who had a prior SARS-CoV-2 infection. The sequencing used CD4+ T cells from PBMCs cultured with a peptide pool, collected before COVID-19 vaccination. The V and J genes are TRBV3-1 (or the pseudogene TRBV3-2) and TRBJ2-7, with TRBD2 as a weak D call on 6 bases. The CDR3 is CASSQVFASAGNYEQYF. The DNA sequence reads TGTGCCAGCAGCCAAGTTTTTGCGTCGGCGGGGAACTACGAGCAGTACTTC.